What follows describes a single T cell receptor beta chain. The clone's antigen remains unknown. The input lacks base qualities; no much larger clone sits a single base away. These data come from a study of cytomegalovirus exposure and HLA in healthy donors (TCRdb year 2017). As for the study more broadly: According to an earlier analysis of 587 of the donors, roughly 180 million T cells yielded 117 million unique TCR beta sequences and about 280 Gb of sequence data. The study profiled the T cell repertoires of about 720 subjects by immunosequencing and related them to cytomegalovirus serostatus. Because of strong linkage in the cohort, a few DR-DQ haplotypes were treated as single units for association and clustering. An earlier analysis of some 600 of the donors applied high-throughput TCR beta sequencing to assess whether each TCR beta V gene segment acted as functional or pseudogenic. Genome-wide SNP genotypes for about 65% of the 666 donors were used in a later genetic analysis, which treated that subset as a discovery cohort. Among roughly 400 genotyped donors of the cohort, an average of about 240,000 unique TCR beta nucleotide sequences was sequenced per donor, of which about 18% were non-productive. Rather than drawing on any new phenotypic data, the later analysis identified candidate immune exposures from TCR beta sequences and the way those sequences occurred across donors. Donor age, sex, ethnicity and CMV serostatus were compiled together with the repertoire data. All discovery cohort repertoires had been generated using a single sequencing platform. Typing coverage differed by locus: A, B, C, DRB1 and DQB1 were typed in about 620-640 donors, DQA1 in 522, DPA1 in some 570, and DPB1 in approximately 450. HLA typing covered class I and class II loci at four-digit resolution. Of the 350 to 400 genotyped donors, over 65% fell in the genetic ancestry cluster associated with self-reported Caucasian donors. Along with the approximately 650-subject first cohort, a separate validation cohort of more than 90 different subjects was used. The study was designed to test whether signatures of past pathogen exposure could be identified by cataloging public T cell receptors. To predict cytomegalovirus infection status, the study combined high-throughput TCR immunosequencing, statistical association of individual TCRs with disease status, and machine learning. To study patterns of TCR occurrence, a later analysis re-analyzed previously published TCR beta repertoires from several hundred donors and added high-resolution HLA genotyping. Roughly 300 gigabases of sequencing data and approximately 93 million unique TCR sequences were included in an early release covering around 650 HLA-typed donors.

CDR1 and CDR2 are read off the germline V gene (reference sequence) as SEHNR and FQNEAQ. From cysteine to phenylalanine, the CDR3 is 14 amino acids long. Just the 42-base CDR3 DNA is kept, in frame starting at base 1. After removal of 10 bases from V and 2 bases from J, the junction retains 8 bases not matched to a gene. The cohort consisted of some 670 healthy bone marrow donors. At the time of sampling, every cohort member was nominally healthy, though immune exposures that went unrecorded were likely present. The donor was CMV seropositive and was included in the group of 250 to 350 seropositive cohort members. Every donor gave a peripheral blood sample, and the peripheral blood mononuclear cells from that sample were used for TCR beta sequencing. The Qiagen DNeasy Blood Extraction Kit was used to extract genomic DNA from the blood cell samples. Libraries were built with the immunoSEQ multiplex PCR assay. A mixture of 60 forward primers for TCR Vbeta segments and 13 reverse primers for TCR Jbeta segments was used in the multiplex PCR. The CDR3 region of rearranged TCR beta genes was amplified from genomic DNA by a multiplex PCR assay. Amplified TCR beta libraries were sequenced as 87-base-pair reads on the Illumina HiSeq System. Per the source publication's procedure: In a later analysis, some 80 million unique TCR beta chains were counted across the approximately 640 repertoires, and roughly 11 million of these chains were shared by at least two donors. A nearest-neighbor algorithm error-corrected the raw reads and collapsed the reads into unique sequences, merging closely related sequences to remove PCR and sequencing errors. CDR3 sequences were aligned to IMGT reference sequences to assign V, D and J gene segments. For a sequence to be retained, a match of at least six nucleotides was required to both a V gene segment and a J gene segment. A rearrangement was called productive if the CDR3 had no stop codons and remained in frame with V and J, and every other rearrangement was called non-productive. Following IMGT convention, CDR3 was defined as the stretch from the second conserved V-encoded cysteine to the conserved J-encoded phenylalanine. Sequences without an unambiguous match to a single V gene segment were excluded from the earlier analysis of several hundred of the donors. An earlier analysis of a few hundred of the donors called V segments functional above 56.7% productive rearrangements and segregating when the between-donor standard deviation exceeded 5%. A statistical classification framework was developed to diagnose cytomegalovirus status using the catalog of TCR beta chain sequences. In a later analysis, TCR nucleotide sequences were compared against IMGT/GENE-DB human TR gene sequences so that V and J genes could be assigned. In a later analysis, CDR3 sequences and most-parsimonious VDJ recombination scenarios were assigned using the TCRdist pipeline. In a later analysis, every TCR beta chain was defined by the combination of its CDR3 amino acid sequence and its V-gene family, and reads without a unique V-gene family were dropped. A later analysis removed roughly 590 highly shared, low-generation-probability nucleotide sequences to deal with suspected cross-contamination and a sequencing artifact. A later analysis calculated a clonal expansion index for each public chain from normalized within-repertoire ranks of inferred template counts. In a later analysis, generation probabilities were computed using a VDJ recombination model fitted to out-of-frame rearrangements, and the results were checked against IGoR. In a later analysis, TCR-TCR, TCR-HLA and TCR-CMV co-occurrence was scored with hypergeometric tests, and a repertoire-size bias correction was applied to TCR pairs. A later analysis estimated false discovery rates by permuting HLA or CMV assignments 20 times. In a later analysis, co-occurring TCRs were grouped with DBSCAN, and TCRdist sequence similarity was added when clustering was performed within HLA-allele-positive subsets. Co-occurrence clustering excluded repertoires with fewer than 30,000 or more than 120,000 public chains, plus five with anomalous nucleotide sharing. In TCRdb, the immuneACCESS table is reduced to in-frame sequences with V and J assigned. These tables do not hold every clone; where another copy was compared, an unresolved V gene accounts for under half, and the others remain unexplained. Clone size and V and J calls were adopted from that table, with D and trimming inferred from the DNA. The sample table lists under 70,000 clones, 55% to 75% of them with a count of one. The ten largest clonotypes hold under 45% of the sample.

The full study reports these points: Because counts were too low, seventeen rarely observed V segments, including chromosome 9 orphons, were excluded from the earlier analysis of under 650 of the donors. A further reported finding was that TCR beta sequences accurately predicted the HLA-A and HLA-B alleles for most subjects in the first cohort. A later genetic analysis associated a missense DCLRE1C variant with V-gene and J-gene trimming of TCR beta chains, and an independent cohort replicated the association. In the study, approximately 150 TCR beta chains were listed as associated with cytomegalovirus. The presence/absence analyses assumed that sequencing depth was roughly uniform across donors, and that assumption may not be true. In a later analysis, HLA-associated TCR beta chains were found to be more clonally expanded and to have lower generation probabilities than equally common non-associated chains. In a later analysis, TCR association rates were found to vary across HLA loci, with the most associated TCRs seen for DRB1 alleles and the fewest for HLA-C alleles. In an earlier analysis of 587 of the donors, most TCR beta V segments appeared in productive rearrangements about 87% or about 30% of the time, broadly matching IMGT annotations. Most TCR sequences were observed very rarely across donors, whereas some public TCRs were present in many individuals. When HLA alleles, especially DR and DQ, strongly co-occurred, attributing TCR associations to individual alleles was difficult. In vitro tests confirmed that a few of the cytomegalovirus-associated TCR beta chains recognize cytomegalovirus antigens. A later genetic analysis reported fewer N-insertions in productive TCRs among donors in an Asian-associated ancestry cluster than the roughly 700-donor mean. Some IMGT-functional V segments, including TRBV6-2 and TRBV6-3, could not be distinguished by the 87-base-pair reads and were therefore excluded. Only TCR beta chains were sequenced in this cohort, and the absence of alpha or paired-chain data limited detectable features. At a false discovery rate of 0.05, a later analysis linked 16,000 or so TCR beta sequences to specific HLA alleles. A later analysis found that most CMV-associated TCR beta chains appeared HLA-restricted, with HLA associations seemingly driven largely by CMV exposure. CMV serostatus was the only immune exposure information available for the cohort. Because HLA typing was unavailable for some donors at each locus, only the typed subset was used in association tests. It was suggested by the authors that the approach could potentially be generalized to other disease states and immunological phenotypes. A cluster of highly shared sequence variants was judged likely to represent a technical artifact of the sequencing pipeline. According to a later analysis, parvovirus B19, influenza, CMV and Epstein-Barr virus appeared linked to several top co-occurrence clusters. Linkage disequilibrium might explain the correlated functional status among segregating V segments, but an unknown experimental factor could not be excluded. The classifier was reported to diagnose cytomegalovirus status with high specificity and sensitivity in both the original cohort and the validation cohort.

Sequencing was performed on PBMCs. The TCR was taken from a man aged 35 to 55 in good health and CMV-seropositive. The sequence is built from TRBV7-9 and TRBJ2-3; 8 central bases correspond to TRBD2. The CDR3 protein sequence reads: CATLAGGSTDTQYF. In nucleotide form, the sequence is TGTGCCACCCTAGCGGGCGGCTCCACAGATACGCAGTATTTT.